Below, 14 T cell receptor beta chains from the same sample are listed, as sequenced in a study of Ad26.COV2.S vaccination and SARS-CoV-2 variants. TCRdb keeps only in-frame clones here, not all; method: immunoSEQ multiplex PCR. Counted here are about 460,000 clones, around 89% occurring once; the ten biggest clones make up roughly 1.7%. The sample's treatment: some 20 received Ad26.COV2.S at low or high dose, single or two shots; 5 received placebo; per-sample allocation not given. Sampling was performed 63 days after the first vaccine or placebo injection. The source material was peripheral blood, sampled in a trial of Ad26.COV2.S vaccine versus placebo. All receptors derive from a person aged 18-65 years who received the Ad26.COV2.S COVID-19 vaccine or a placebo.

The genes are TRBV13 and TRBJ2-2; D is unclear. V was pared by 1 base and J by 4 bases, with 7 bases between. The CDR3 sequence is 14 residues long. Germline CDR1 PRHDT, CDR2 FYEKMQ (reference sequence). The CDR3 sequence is CASSLAGLTGELFF. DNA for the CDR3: TGTGCCAGCAGCTTAGCTGGCCTCACCGGGGAGCTGTTTTTT.

This chain's CDR3 is CASSRDGGSNQPQHF. In DNA, the CDR3 is TGTGCCAGCAGCCGGGACGGCGGCAGCAATCAGCCCCAGCATTTT. This sequence joins TRBV9 and TRBJ1-5, with D possibly matching TRBD1 (5 bases). The V gene lost 4 bases and the J gene lost 1 base, with 12 bases spanning the gap. This CDR3 comprises 15 residues. Germline assignment: CDR1 SGDLS and CDR2 YYNGEE.

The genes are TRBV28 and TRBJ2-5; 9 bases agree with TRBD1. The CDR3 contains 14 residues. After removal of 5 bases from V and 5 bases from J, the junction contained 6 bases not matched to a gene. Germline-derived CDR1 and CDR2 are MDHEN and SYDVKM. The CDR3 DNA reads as TGTGCCAGCAGTCAACAGGGGGCCTGGGAGACCCAGTACTTC. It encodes CASSQQGAWETQYF.

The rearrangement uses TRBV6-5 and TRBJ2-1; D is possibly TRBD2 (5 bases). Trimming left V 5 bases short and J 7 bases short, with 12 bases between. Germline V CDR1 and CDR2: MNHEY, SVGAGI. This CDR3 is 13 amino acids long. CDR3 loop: CASSTYSGNEQFF. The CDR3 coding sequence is TGTGCCAGCAGTACTTATTCGGGAAATGAGCAGTTCTTC.

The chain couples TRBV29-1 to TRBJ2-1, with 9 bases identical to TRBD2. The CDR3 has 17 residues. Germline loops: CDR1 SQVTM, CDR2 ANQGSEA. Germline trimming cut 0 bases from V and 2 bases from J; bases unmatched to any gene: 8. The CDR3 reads CSVEDRRASGAYNEQFF. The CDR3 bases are TGCAGCGTTGAAGATCGAAGGGCTAGCGGGGCCTACAATGAGCAGTTCTTC.

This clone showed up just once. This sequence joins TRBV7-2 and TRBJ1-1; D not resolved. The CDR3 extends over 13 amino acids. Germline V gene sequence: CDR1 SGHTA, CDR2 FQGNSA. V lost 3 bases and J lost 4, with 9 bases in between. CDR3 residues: CASSFGQATEAFF. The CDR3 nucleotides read TGTGCCAGCAGCTTTGGTCAGGCCACTGAAGCTTTCTTT.

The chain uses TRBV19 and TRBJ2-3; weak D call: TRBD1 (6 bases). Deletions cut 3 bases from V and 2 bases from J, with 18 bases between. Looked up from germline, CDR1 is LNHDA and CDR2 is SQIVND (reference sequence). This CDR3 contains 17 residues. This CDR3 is CASSIIGGERVTDTQYF. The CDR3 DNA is TGTGCCAGTAGTATTATTGGGGGCGAACGGGTCACAGATACGCAGTATTTT.

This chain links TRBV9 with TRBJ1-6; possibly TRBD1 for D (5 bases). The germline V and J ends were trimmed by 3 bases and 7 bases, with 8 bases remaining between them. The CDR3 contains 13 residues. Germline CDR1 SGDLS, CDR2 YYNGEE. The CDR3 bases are TGTGCCAGCAGCGCAGGGAGGAATTCACCCCTCCACTTT. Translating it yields CASSAGRNSPLHF.

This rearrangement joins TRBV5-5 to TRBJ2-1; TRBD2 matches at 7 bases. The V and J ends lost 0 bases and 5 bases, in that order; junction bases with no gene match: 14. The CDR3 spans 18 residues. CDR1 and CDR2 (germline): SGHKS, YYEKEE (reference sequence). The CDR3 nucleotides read TGTGCCAGCAGCTTGGGGTATACCTGGCGGGAGATGGACAATGAGCAGTTCTTC. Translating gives CASSLGYTWREMDNEQFF.

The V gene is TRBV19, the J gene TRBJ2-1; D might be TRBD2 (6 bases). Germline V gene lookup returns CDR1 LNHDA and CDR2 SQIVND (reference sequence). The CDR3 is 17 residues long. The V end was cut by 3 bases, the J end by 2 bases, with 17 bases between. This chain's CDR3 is CASSMGLVAEAYNEQFF. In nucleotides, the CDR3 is TGTGCCAGTAGTATGGGGTTGGTAGCGGAAGCCTACAATGAGCAGTTCTTC.

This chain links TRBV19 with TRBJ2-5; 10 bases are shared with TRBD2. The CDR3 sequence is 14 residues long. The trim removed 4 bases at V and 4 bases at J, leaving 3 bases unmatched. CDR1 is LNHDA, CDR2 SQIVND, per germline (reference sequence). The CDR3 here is CASSTSGGGETQYF. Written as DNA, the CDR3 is TGTGCCAGTAGTACTAGCGGGGGAGGAGAGACCCAGTACTTC.

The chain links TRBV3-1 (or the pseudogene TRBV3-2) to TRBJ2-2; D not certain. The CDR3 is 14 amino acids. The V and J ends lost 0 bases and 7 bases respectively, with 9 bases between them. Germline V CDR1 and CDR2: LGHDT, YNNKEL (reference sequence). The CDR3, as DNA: TGTGCCAGCAGCCAAGAAGTCGTCCACGGGGAGCTGTTTTTT. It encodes CASSQEVVHGELFF.

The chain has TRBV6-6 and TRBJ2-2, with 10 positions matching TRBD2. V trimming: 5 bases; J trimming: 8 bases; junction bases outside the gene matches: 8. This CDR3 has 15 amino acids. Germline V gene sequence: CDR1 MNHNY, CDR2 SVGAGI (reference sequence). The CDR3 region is CASSQRGGPSGELFF. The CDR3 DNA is TGTGCCAGCAGTCAGCGGGGGGGCCCCTCGGGGGAGCTGTTTTTT.

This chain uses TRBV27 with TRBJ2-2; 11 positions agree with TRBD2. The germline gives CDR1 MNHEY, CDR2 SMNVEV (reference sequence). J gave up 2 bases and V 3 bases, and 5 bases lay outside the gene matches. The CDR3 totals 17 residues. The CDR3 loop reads CASSFITSGRNTGELFF. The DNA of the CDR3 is TGTGCCAGCAGTTTCATCACTAGCGGGAGAAACACCGGGGAGCTGTTTTTT.